Below are 21 T cell receptor beta chains sequenced from a single sample in a study of T cell responses to AZD1222 COVID-19 vaccine. TCRdb's table, derived via immunoSEQ multiplex PCR, lists solely in-frame clones and lacks some. The data contain under 200,000 clones, roughly 94% of them singletons. Sequences were derived from peripheral blood, sampled on day 0 of MenACWY control vaccination. The receptors come from an adult in good health.

This chain links TRBV3-1 (or the pseudogene TRBV3-2) with TRBJ2-1; 7 positions match TRBD2. V lost 3 bases, J lost 8 bases, and 16 bases stayed unmatched. Per the germline V gene, CDR1 is LGHDT and CDR2 is YNNKEL (reference sequence). The CDR3 loop spans 17 amino acids. The CDR3 sequence: CASSQGAAGVGVYEQFF. DNA of the CDR3: TGTGCCAGCAGCCAGGGTGCGGCGGGAGTTGGGGTTTATGAGCAGTTCTTC.

The J gene is TRBJ1-2, the V gene TRBV6-5; D is ambiguous. Trimming pared 2 bases from V and 3 bases from J, leaving 10 bases between. The CDR3 is 14 amino acids. Germline-derived CDR1 and CDR2 are MNHEY and SVGAGI. CDR3 residues: CASSYGQEDYGYTF. CDR3 nucleotide sequence: TGTGCCAGCAGTTACGGGCAGGAAGACTATGGCTACACCTTC.

The chain carries TRBV4-2 and TRBJ1-6, with TRBD1 matching over 9 bases. The length of the CDR3 is 16 residues. Looked up from germline, CDR1 is LGHNA and CDR2 is YNFKEQ. V lost 4 bases to trimming and J lost 3 bases; unmatched junction nucleotides: 4. The CDR3 coding sequence is TGTGCCAGCAGCCCACAGGGGGCCGACTATAATTCACCCCTCCACTTT. Amino acid sequence: CASSPQGADYNSPLHF.

The chain couples TRBV27 to TRBJ2-7; a weak D match, TRBD2 (7 bases). The CDR3 runs to 15 residues. CDR1 and CDR2 (germline): MNHEY, SMNVEV (reference sequence). Trimming cost V 7 bases and J 7 bases, with 23 bases left between them. DNA for the CDR3: TGTGCCAGCACTAACGCGGGGGCGGGACACGTGGAGCAGTACTTC. The encoded protein is CASTNAGAGHVEQYF.

This chain uses TRBV7-9 with TRBJ2-5, with TRBD2 identical over 11 bases. This CDR3 region has 17 residues. V lost 1 base, J lost 2 bases, and 6 bases stayed unmatched. Germline V lookup: CDR1 SEHNR, CDR2 FQNEAQ (reference sequence). The CDR3 region has the DNA TGTGCCAGCAGCTTAGGGCTGGCTAGCGGGGGGCAAGAGACCCAGTACTTC. Translating gives CASSLGLASGGQETQYF.

This clone was counted a single time. V is TRBV28 and J is TRBJ1-2; a weak D match, TRBD1 (5 bases). The CDR3 has 12 amino acids. V was clipped by 6 bases and J by 2 bases, with 7 bases between them. Per the germline V gene, CDR1 is MDHEN and CDR2 is SYDVKM. In DNA form, the CDR3 reads TGTGCCAGCAGGGCAGGGAACTATGGCTACACCTTC. This sequence encodes CASRAGNYGYTF.

The rearrangement joins TRBV3-1 (or the pseudogene TRBV3-2) to TRBJ1-1; no firm D call. Trimming took 4 bases from V and 3 from J, leaving 3 bases between them. The CDR3 spans 11 residues. Germline V gene data show CDR1 as LGHDT and CDR2 as YNNKEL (reference sequence). CDR3 sequence (DNA): TGTGCCAGCAGCCTGGACACTGAAGCTTTCTTT. Encoded protein: CASSLDTEAFF.

J is TRBJ1-1 and V is TRBV19; no firm D call. This CDR3 contains 11 residues. Germline V gives CDR1 LNHDA, CDR2 SQIVND (reference sequence). Trimming removed 8 bases at V and 3 bases at J, with 7 bases between. The CDR3 DNA reads TGTGCCAGTCGATCGGACACTGAAGCTTTCTTT. Translation: CASRSDTEAFF.

J is TRBJ1-2 and V is TRBV19, with 9 bases fitting TRBD1. The CDR3 has 13 amino acids. Germline V lookup: CDR1 LNHDA, CDR2 SQIVND (reference sequence). V shed 5 bases, J shed 6 bases, and the junction held 4 bases outside the gene matches. CDR3 in amino acids: CASSRTGENGYTF. CDR3 in DNA: TGTGCCAGTAGTCGGACAGGGGAAAATGGCTACACCTTC.

The V gene is TRBV28, the J gene TRBJ1-2; D is ambiguous. Germline CDR1 reads MDHEN; CDR2 reads SYDVKM. The CDR3 loop spans 9 amino acids. V was trimmed by 10 bases and J by 8 bases, leaving 8 bases between them. In DNA form, the CDR3 reads TGTGCCATCGCCGAGGGCTACACCTTC. The encoded protein is CAIAEGYTF.

The V gene is TRBV7-9, the J gene TRBJ2-7; D gene ambiguous. From germline, CDR1 is SEHNR and CDR2 FQNEAQ (reference sequence). This CDR3 contains 12 residues. Between the trimmed V and J ends, which lost 0 bases and 9 bases, there was a span of 9 bases. The CDR3 spells CASSLALVGQYF. In DNA form, the CDR3 reads TGTGCCAGCAGCTTAGCGCTGGTAGGGCAGTACTTC.

The chain combines TRBV19 with TRBJ1-3, with TRBD1 identical over 10 bases. Losses at the gene ends were 10 bases for V and 0 bases for J; bases not matched to a gene: 9. Germline lookup yields CDR1 LNHDA and CDR2 SQIVND (reference sequence). This CDR3 spans 16 amino acids. CDR3: CATLPRTGGSGNTIYF. CDR3 in DNA: TGTGCCACCCTCCCACGGACAGGGGGCTCTGGAAACACCATATATTTT.

The chain is built from TRBV12-3 or TRBV12-4 and TRBJ1-2; D is ambiguous. The V and J ends lost 3 bases and 3 bases respectively, with 8 bases between them. The CDR3 loop spans 13 amino acids. Here the CDR3 DNA reads TGTGCCAGCAGTTTTGAGAGACACTATGGCTACACCTTC. Residues: CASSFERHYGYTF.

V usage is TRBV19 and J usage is TRBJ2-5; possibly TRBD2 for D (5 bases). CDR1 is LNHDA and CDR2 is SQIVND in the germline V gene (reference sequence). Between the trimmed V and J ends, which lost 2 bases and 5 bases, there was a span of 9 bases. The CDR3 has 13 residues. The CDR3 is CASSIMRRETQYF. The CDR3 DNA is TGTGCCAGTAGTATAATGCGGAGGGAGACCCAGTACTTC.

V gene TRBV4-2 combines with J gene TRBJ1-2; possible D gene TRBD1, 6 bases. CDR1 is LGHNA and CDR2 is YNFKEQ in the germline V gene. This CDR3 is built from 15 residues. The ends were cut back, 0 bases at V and 2 bases at J, with 10 bases in the middle. CDR3 DNA: TGTGCCAGCAGCCAAGATGCAGGGACAAACTATGGCTACACCTTC. Protein: CASSQDAGTNYGYTF.

V usage is TRBV2 and J usage is TRBJ1-2, with D possibly TRBD1 on 6 matching bases. This CDR3 contains 15 residues. The ends were cut back, 2 bases at V and 8 bases at J, with 18 bases in the middle. The germline V gene has CDR1 SNHLY and CDR2 FYNNEI. DNA of the CDR3: TGTGCCAGCAGTGAACTCCGGACAGCATGGTGGGGCTACACCTTC. Translating it yields CASSELRTAWWGYTF.

The chain uses TRBV10-3 and TRBJ1-1; no definite D call. This CDR3 contains 11 residues. Germline values: CDR1 ENHRY, CDR2 SYGVKD. The V gene lost 11 bases and the J gene lost 1 base, with 8 bases spanning the gap. The DNA of the CDR3 is TGTGCCGTATGGGCGAACACTGAAGCTTTCTTT. Translated: CAVWANTEAFF.

This clone was counted only a few times. The genes are TRBV7-2 and TRBJ1-5; D not certain. The CDR3 length is 15 residues. In germline, CDR1 is SGHTA, CDR2 FQGNSA. V lost 5 bases and J lost 0, with 11 bases in between. The chain's CDR3 is CASSPRESSNQPQHF. The CDR3 DNA is TGTGCCAGCAGCCCTAGGGAATCTAGCAATCAGCCCCAGCATTTT.

This chain joins TRBV19 and TRBJ2-2, with 7 positions matching TRBD1. The V gene's germline CDR1 is LNHDA and CDR2 SQIVND (reference sequence). The CDR3 consists of 15 residues. V was pared by 1 base and J by 4 bases, with 3 bases of the junction left unmatched. In nucleotides, the CDR3 is TGTGCCAGTAGTATAGTGGGGACAGCCACCGGGGAGCTGTTTTTT. Translated: CASSIVGTATGELFF.

J is TRBJ1-5 and V is TRBV28; D is uncertain. The CDR3 is made up of 12 amino acids. V was cut by 3 bases and J by 10 bases, with 10 bases left in between. Per germline, CDR1 MDHEN and CDR2 SYDVKM. The DNA of the CDR3 is TGTGCCAGCAGTTTTGGGCGTCGCCCCCAGCATTTT. Protein: CASSFGRRPQHF.

The chain is built from TRBV27 and TRBJ2-1, with no clear D. This CDR3 has 14 amino acids. The V end was cut by 3 bases, the J end by 6 bases, with 12 bases between. Germline V CDR1 and CDR2: MNHEY, SMNVEV (reference sequence). The CDR3 is CASSLDGEVNEQFF. Written as DNA, the CDR3 is TGTGCCAGCAGTTTGGATGGTGAAGTCAATGAGCAGTTCTTC.